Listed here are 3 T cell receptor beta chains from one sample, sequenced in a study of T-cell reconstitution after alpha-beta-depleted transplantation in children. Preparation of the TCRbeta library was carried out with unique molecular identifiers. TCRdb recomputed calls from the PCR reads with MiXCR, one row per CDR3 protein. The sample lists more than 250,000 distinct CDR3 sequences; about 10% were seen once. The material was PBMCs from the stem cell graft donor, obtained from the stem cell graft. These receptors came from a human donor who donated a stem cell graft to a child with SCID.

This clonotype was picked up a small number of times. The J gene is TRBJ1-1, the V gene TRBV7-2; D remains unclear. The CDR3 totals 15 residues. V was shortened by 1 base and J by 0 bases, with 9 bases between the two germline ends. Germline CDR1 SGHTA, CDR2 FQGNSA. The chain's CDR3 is CASSLESIMNTEAFF. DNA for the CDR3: TGTGCCAGCAGCTTAGAGTCGATTATGAACACTGAAGCTTTCTTT.

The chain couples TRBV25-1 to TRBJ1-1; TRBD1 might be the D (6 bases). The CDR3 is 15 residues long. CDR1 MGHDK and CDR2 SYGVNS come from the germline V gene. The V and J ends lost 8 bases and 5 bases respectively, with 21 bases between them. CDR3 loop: CASRSPSGGRTEAFF. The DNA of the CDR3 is TGTGCCAGCCGCTCCCCGAGCGGGGGGCGGACTGAAGCTTTCTTT.

CDR3 amino acids: CASSFGLAVFTGELFF. CDR3 sequence (DNA): TGCGCCAGCAGCTTTGGCCTAGCTGTATTCACCGGGGAGCTGTTTTTT. The gene calls are TRBV5-1 and TRBJ2-2; possibly TRBD2 for D (5 bases). The ends were cut back, 2 bases at V and 4 bases at J, with 15 bases in the middle. Germline V gene sequence: CDR1 SGHRS, CDR2 YFSETQ. The CDR3 extends over 16 amino acids.